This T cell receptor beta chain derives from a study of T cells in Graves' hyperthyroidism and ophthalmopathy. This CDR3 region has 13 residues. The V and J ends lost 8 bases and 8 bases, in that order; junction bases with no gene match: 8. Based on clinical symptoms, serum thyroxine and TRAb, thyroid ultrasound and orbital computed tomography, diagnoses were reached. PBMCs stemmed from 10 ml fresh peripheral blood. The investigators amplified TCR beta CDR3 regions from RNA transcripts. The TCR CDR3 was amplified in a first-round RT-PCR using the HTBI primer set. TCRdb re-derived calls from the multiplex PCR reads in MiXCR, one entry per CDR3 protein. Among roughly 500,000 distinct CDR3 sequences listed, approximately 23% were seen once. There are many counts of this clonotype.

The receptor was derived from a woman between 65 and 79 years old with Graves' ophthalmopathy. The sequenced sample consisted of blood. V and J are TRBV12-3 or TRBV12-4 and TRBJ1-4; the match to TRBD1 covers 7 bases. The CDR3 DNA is TGTGCCAGCCGCCCCAGGGGGATAGAAAAACTGTTTTTT. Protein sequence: CASRPRGIEKLFF.